Each of the 12 T cell receptor beta chains below was sequenced from the same sample in a study of T-cell reconstitution after alpha-beta-depleted transplantation in children. Unique molecular identifiers were incorporated during preparation of the TCRbeta library. Via MiXCR, TCRdb re-called the PCR reads, giving one row per CDR3 protein. The sample has roughly 570,000 distinct CDR3 sequences, more than 20% seen once. Sequencing was performed on PBMCs, taken before TCRalphabeta/CD19-depleted stem cell transplant. Source of these receptors: a boy in the first two years of life with Wiskott-Aldrich syndrome, due to receive a stem cell transplant.

The V gene is TRBV7-7, the J gene TRBJ2-1; 10 bases line up with TRBD2. The CDR3 extends over 19 amino acids. V trimming: 5 bases; J trimming: 5 bases; junction bases outside the gene matches: 18. CDR1 SSHAT and CDR2 FNYEAQ come from the germline V gene (reference sequence). This CDR3 is CASSQFFRGLAGVDNEQFF. In DNA form, the CDR3 reads TGTGCCAGCAGCCAATTTTTCAGGGGGCTAGCGGGAGTTGACAATGAGCAGTTCTTC. Based on the CDR3 plus reference TRBV7-7 and TRBJ2-1, the full variable domain is GAGVSQSPRYKVTKRGQDVTLRCDPISSHATLYWYQQALGQGPEFLTYFNYEAQPDKSGLPSDRFSAERPEGSISTLTIQRTEQRDSAMYRCASSQFFRGLAGVDNEQFFGPGTRLTVL.

This clonotype has more than one count but fewer than ten. The V call is TRBV11-2, the J call TRBJ2-1; D may be TRBD2 (5 bases). The CDR3 covers 13 residues. The V gene lost 7 bases and the J gene lost 12 bases, with 19 bases spanning the gap. Germline V gene data show CDR1 as SGHAT and CDR2 as FQNNGV. The CDR3 spells CASTAYSADPQFF. Written as DNA, the CDR3 is TGTGCCAGCACCGCTTATAGCGCCGACCCGCAGTTCTTC.

The chain links TRBV5-5 to TRBJ2-7; 8 nucleotides match TRBD2. V gave up 4 bases and J gave up 0 bases; unmatched junction bases: 6. Germline V gene data show CDR1 as SGHKS and CDR2 as YYEKEE (reference sequence). The CDR3 consists of 15 residues. CDR3 sequence reads: CASSGAGDTSYEQYF. The CDR3 bases are TGTGCCAGCAGCGGAGCGGGAGATACCTCCTACGAGCAGTACTTC.

This clonotype was seen a handful of times. The gene calls are TRBV14 and TRBJ2-4; possibly TRBD2 for D (6 bases). Germline assignment: CDR1 SGHDN and CDR2 FVKESK. The V end was cut by 4 bases, the J end by 1 base, with 14 bases between. This CDR3 region has 16 residues. The CDR3 is CASSPTVAVAKNIQYF. The CDR3 DNA reads as TGTGCCAGCAGCCCGACCGTAGCGGTGGCCAAAAACATTCAGTACTTC.

The gene calls are TRBV15 and TRBJ1-3, with a weak D call TRBD1 (5 bases). V was pared by 1 base and J by 1 base, with 11 bases between. This CDR3 contains 16 residues. Germline lookup yields CDR1 LNHNV and CDR2 YYDKDF (reference sequence). The CDR3 spells CATSRATARSGNTIYF. CDR3 bases: TGTGCCACCAGCAGAGCGACAGCACGATCTGGAAACACCATATATTTT.

In its sample, this clonotype was seen a few times. CDR3 bases: TGCGCCAGCAGCTTGACTACGGGGCCCTACAATGAGCAGTTCTTC. Its protein product is CASSLTTGPYNEQFF. The chain carries TRBV5-1 and TRBJ2-1; D might be TRBD1 or TRBD2, each matching 5 bases. The length of the CDR3 is 15 residues. Trimming removed 1 base at V and 2 bases at J, with 10 bases between. Germline-derived CDR1 and CDR2 are SGHRS and YFSETQ.

In its sample, this clonotype was seen a few times. This chain connects TRBV12-3 or TRBV12-4 to TRBJ2-7; D may be TRBD2 (5 bases). The CDR3 loop spans 15 amino acids. V was cut by 6 bases and J by 7 bases, with 22 bases left in between. The CDR3 sequence is CASRRTGSGSGEQYF. The CDR3 nucleotides are TGTGCCAGCAGACGTACCGGATCGGGGTCCGGAGAGCAGTACTTC.

V gene TRBV20-1 combines with J gene TRBJ1-4; D is undetermined. Between the trimmed V and J ends, which lost 1 base and 15 bases, there was a span of 15 bases. Germline-derived CDR1 and CDR2 are DFQATT and SNEGSKA (reference sequence). The CDR3 consists of 12 residues. CDR3 coding DNA: TGCAGTGCTAGAGGCGGGGATACGGTGGTGTTTTTT. Translation: CSARGGDTVVFF.

This chain connects TRBV27 to TRBJ2-3, with 9 bases identical to TRBD2. CDR1 is MNHEY and CDR2 is SMNVEV in the germline V gene (reference sequence). After removal of 5 bases from V and 1 base from J, the junction contained 7 bases not matched to a gene. The CDR3 totals 16 residues. This CDR3 reads CASSPRLAVGTDTQYF. The CDR3 bases are TGTGCCAGCAGTCCAAGACTAGCGGTTGGCACAGATACGCAGTATTTT.

This clonotype was seen only once. V usage is TRBV9 and J usage is TRBJ2-5; D possibly corresponds to TRBD2 (6 bases). This CDR3 is 15 amino acids long. The ends were cut back, 0 bases at V and 2 bases at J, with 11 bases in the middle. CDR1 is SGDLS and CDR2 is YYNGEE in the germline V gene. The CDR3 here is CASSVAGALQETQYF. Written as DNA, the CDR3 is TGTGCCAGCAGCGTAGCGGGAGCCTTACAAGAGACCCAGTACTTC.

The chain employs TRBV5-1 and TRBJ2-7; 8 positions agree with TRBD1. The CDR3 loop spans 16 amino acids. CDR1 is SGHRS, CDR2 YFSETQ, per germline. Unmatched junction bases numbered 8, after V lost 0 bases and J lost 3 bases. CDR3 coding DNA: TGCGCCAGCAGCTTGGCCCCCGGGACAGGAGGCTACGAGCAGTACTTC. It specifies CASSLAPGTGGYEQYF.

This clonotype has more than one count but fewer than ten. This chain joins TRBV3-1 and TRBJ2-3; 12 bases match TRBD2. The germline V gene encodes CDR1 LGHDT and CDR2 YNNKEL (reference sequence). The V and J ends lost 6 bases and 2 bases, in that order; junction bases with no gene match: 6. This CDR3 spans 16 amino acids. CDR3 nucleotides: TGTGCCAGCAGTCAGACTAGCGGGAGTATCACAGATACGCAGTATTTT. It encodes CASSQTSGSITDTQYF.